This T cell receptor beta chain was sequenced for a study of OX40 agonist ivuxolimab in advanced cancers. About the research overall: Patients were treated with ivuxolimab, an agonistic anti-OX40 (CD134) antibody. Dose-escalation patients had hepatocellular carcinoma, melanoma, renal cell or head and neck cancer.

Findings and limits, study-wide: CD8+ T cells averaged more expanded clones than CD4+.

Produced via immunoSEQ multiplex PCR; TCRdb's table is partial and in-frame only. This table holds 3,200 or so clones, under 95% found once. In the case of this clone: Antigen unknown.

Material: CD4+ or CD8+ T cells sorted from blood, obtained in a trial of the OX40 agonist ivuxolimab. The TCR was taken from an adult with an advanced solid tumor such as melanoma, head and neck, liver or kidney cancer.

CDR3 residues: CASSQGQWRYTF. The CDR3 DNA is TGTGCCAGCAGCCAGGGACAGTGGAGATACACCTTC. This chain links TRBV5-6 with TRBJ1-2; 7 bases match TRBD1. V was pared by 4 bases and J by 11 bases, with 8 bases of the junction left unmatched. From germline, CDR1 is SGHDT and CDR2 YYEEEE. The CDR3 runs 12 residues.